This note documents a single TCR beta chain sequence. Antigen unknown. This same CDR3 is encoded by further DNA sequences in the sample. These data originate in a study of Ad26.COV2.S vaccination and SARS-CoV-2 variants. Study-wide background: The donor was enrolled in the Ad26.COV2.S arm of the COV1001 trial. Intramuscularly, Ad26.COV2.S was given either once or twice, 56 days apart.

Sequencing used immunoSEQ multiplex PCR; TCRdb keeps in-frame clones, though not all of them. The sample lists fewer than 500,000 clones, 90% occurring once. The V end lost 3 bases, the J end lost 6 bases, and 8 bases lay between the germline ends. The CDR3 runs to 11 residues. In germline, CDR1 is DFQATT, CDR2 SNEGSKA (reference sequence). Treatment of the sample: approximately 18 received Ad26.COV2.S at low or high dose, single or two shots; several received placebo; per-sample allocation not given. On day 63 after the first injection, vaccine and placebo recipients gave samples. Study outcomes and limitations: Placebo recipients showed lower spike-specific TCR breadth than vaccinees.

The chain joins TRBV20-1 to TRBJ1-1; possible D gene TRBD1, 6 bases. Sequences were derived from peripheral blood, sampled in a trial of Ad26.COV2.S vaccine versus placebo. The TCR comes from a person between 18 and 60 years old who received the Ad26.COV2.S COVID-19 vaccine or a placebo. The DNA of the CDR3 is TGCAGTGCTAGCAGGGGACCTGAAGCTTTCTTT. It codes for CSASRGPEAFF.